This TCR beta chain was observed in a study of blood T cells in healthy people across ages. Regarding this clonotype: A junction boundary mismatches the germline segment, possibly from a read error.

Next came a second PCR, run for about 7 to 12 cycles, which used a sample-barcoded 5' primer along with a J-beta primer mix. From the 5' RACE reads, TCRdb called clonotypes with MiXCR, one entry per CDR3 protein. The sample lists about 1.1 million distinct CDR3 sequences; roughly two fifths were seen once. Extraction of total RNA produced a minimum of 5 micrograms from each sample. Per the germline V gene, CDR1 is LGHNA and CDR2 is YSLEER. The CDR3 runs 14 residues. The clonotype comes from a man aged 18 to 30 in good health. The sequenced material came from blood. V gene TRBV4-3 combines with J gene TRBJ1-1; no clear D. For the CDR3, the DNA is TGCGCCAGCAGCCTAAATAACATGAACACTGGAGCTTTCTTT. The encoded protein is CASSLNNMNTGAFF.